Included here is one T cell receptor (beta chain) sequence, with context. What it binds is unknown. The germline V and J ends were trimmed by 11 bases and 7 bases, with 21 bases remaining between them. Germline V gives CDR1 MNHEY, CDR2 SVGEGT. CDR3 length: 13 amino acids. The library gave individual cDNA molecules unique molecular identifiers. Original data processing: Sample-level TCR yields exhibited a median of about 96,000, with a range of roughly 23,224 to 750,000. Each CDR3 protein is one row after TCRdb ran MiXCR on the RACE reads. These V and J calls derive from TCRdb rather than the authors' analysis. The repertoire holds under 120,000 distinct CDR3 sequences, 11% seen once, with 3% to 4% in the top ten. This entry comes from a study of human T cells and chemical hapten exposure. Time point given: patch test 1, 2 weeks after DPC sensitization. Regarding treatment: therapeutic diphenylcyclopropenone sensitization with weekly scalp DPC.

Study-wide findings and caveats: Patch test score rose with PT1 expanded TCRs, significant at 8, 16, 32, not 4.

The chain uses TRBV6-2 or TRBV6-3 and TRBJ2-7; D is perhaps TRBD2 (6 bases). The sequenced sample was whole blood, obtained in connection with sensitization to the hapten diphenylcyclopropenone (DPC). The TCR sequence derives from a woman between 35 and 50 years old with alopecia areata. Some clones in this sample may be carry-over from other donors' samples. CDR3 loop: CASQEAAAGEQYF. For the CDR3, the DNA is TGTGCCTCTCAAGAGGCAGCCGCGGGAGAGCAGTACTTC.